This T cell receptor beta chain was sequenced for a study of T cell responses to AZD1222 COVID-19 vaccine. Regarding the study as a whole: Spike-specific TCR breadth rose after two AZD1222 doses, and depth rose as well. Reportedly, nearly half of unique spike TCRs recognized epitopes outside B.1.351/B.1.1.7 mutations. Regions 160-218 and 743-854 dominated among vaccine-associated CD4 TCRs spanning spike. Repertoire sampling happened only post peak T cell response.

The CDR3 is 13 residues long. The V end lost 4 bases, the J end lost 0 bases, and 7 bases lay between the germline ends. Germline V CDR1 and CDR2: SGHAT, FQNNGV. About this clone itself: Its antigen is still unknown.

Some clones are missing from TCRdb's copy, which holds only in-frame ones; the method was immunoSEQ multiplex PCR. The data contain around 140,000 clones, 85% of them singletons. The V call is TRBV11-2, the J call TRBJ2-7; D possibly corresponds to TRBD1 (6 bases). This clonotype was obtained from an adult who received the MenACWY meningococcal vaccine as a control. Sequencing used peripheral blood, obtained 28 days after the second dose of the MenACWY control vaccine. CDR3 sequence (DNA): TGTGCCAGCAGCTGGGACAACTCCTACGAGCAGTACTTC. This translates into CASSWDNSYEQYF.